What follows are 30 T cell receptor beta chains derived from one specimen sequenced in a study of OX40 agonist ivuxolimab in advanced cancers. The library came from the immunoSEQ multiplex PCR assay. TCRdb stores this immuneACCESS table with in-frame sequences only. Part of the clones is absent; in the studies checked, under half of the shortfall reflects unresolved V genes, and no reason is known for the rest. In all, the sample holds about 38,000 clones, and around four fifths of those were seen once. The ten largest clones capture about two fifths of the sample. Sequences were derived from CD4+ or CD8+ T cells sorted from blood, sampled in a trial of the OX40 agonist ivuxolimab. The receptor set was obtained from an adult with an advanced solid tumor such as melanoma, head and neck, liver or kidney cancer.

V and J are TRBV18 and TRBJ2-7; weak D call: TRBD1 (5 bases). V was pared by 2 bases and J by 1 base, with 15 bases between. CDR1 KGHSH and CDR2 LQKENI come from the germline V gene. CDR3 length: 16 residues. The CDR3 region is CASSPVKGPGSYEQYF. For the CDR3, the DNA is TGTGCCAGCTCACCAGTAAAGGGGCCTGGATCCTACGAGCAGTACTTC.

This chain uses TRBV5-1 with TRBJ1-2; D is unresolved. The V end was cut by 4 bases, the J end by 0 bases, with 7 bases between. Germline V gene sequence: CDR1 SGHRS, CDR2 YFSETQ. CDR3 size: 13 residues. For the CDR3, the DNA is TGCGCCAGCAGCGCACGGACTAACTATGGCTACACCTTC. Translated: CASSARTNYGYTF.

The chain recombines TRBV4-1 with TRBJ1-4; possibly TRBD1 for D (6 bases). V gave up 3 bases and J gave up 3 bases, with 11 bases separating them. CDR1 is MGHRA, CDR2 YSYEKL, per germline. CDR3 length: 15 residues. CDR3 amino acids: CASSHIQGSNEKLFF. Here the CDR3 DNA reads TGCGCCAGCAGCCACATACAGGGATCTAATGAAAAACTGTTTTTT.

The CDR3 loop reads CAWGTGSSYEQYF. In nucleotides, the CDR3 is TGTGCCTGGGGGACAGGGTCGTCCTACGAGCAGTACTTC. The chain joins TRBV30 to TRBJ2-7; 9 bases match TRBD1. CDR3 size: 13 residues. CDR1 GTSNPN and CDR2 SVGIG come from the germline V gene (reference sequence). J was trimmed by 1 base and V by 5 bases; bases with no gene match: 3.

The gene calls are TRBV19 and TRBJ1-2; D is uncertain. V lost 0 bases and J lost 4, with 18 bases in between. Germline V gene sequence: CDR1 LNHDA, CDR2 SQIVND (reference sequence). The CDR3 length is 17 residues. CDR3 DNA: TGTGCCAGTAGTATAGATCAGCGGAGGGTGGCGGTCTATGGCTACACCTTC. Residues: CASSIDQRRVAVYGYTF.

The chain has TRBV19 and TRBJ2-5, with 8 bases fitting TRBD1. The junction had 9 bases not matched to a gene; V was cut back by 5 bases and J by 4 bases. This CDR3 comprises 15 residues. Germline V gene lookup returns CDR1 LNHDA and CDR2 SQIVND (reference sequence). The CDR3 reads CASSSSRTGRETQYF. The DNA of the CDR3 is TGTGCCAGTAGTTCATCTCGGACAGGGCGAGAGACCCAGTACTTC.

V usage is TRBV11-2 and J usage is TRBJ2-7; 11 positions agree with TRBD2. V lost 3 bases, J lost 3 bases, and 4 bases stayed unmatched. CDR1 and CDR2 (germline): SGHAT, FQNNGV. The CDR3 spans 15 residues. Here the CDR3 DNA reads TGTGCCAGCAGCTTCGGTCTAGCGGGAGGCTACGAGCAGTACTTC. Amino acid sequence: CASSFGLAGGYEQYF.

The rearrangement joins TRBV4-1 to TRBJ2-2; the D gene is possibly TRBD2 (5 bases). The germline V gene encodes CDR1 MGHRA and CDR2 YSYEKL. V was clipped by 4 bases and J by 8 bases, with 20 bases between them. The CDR3 spans 16 residues. This chain's CDR3 is CASSPAAGEAAGELFF. The CDR3 DNA follows: TGCGCCAGCAGCCCAGCTGCGGGCGAAGCCGCTGGGGAGCTGTTTTTT.

The genes are TRBV11-2 and TRBJ2-5, with D maybe TRBD1 (5 bases). The J call could be wrong; TRBJ2-7 is a better fit for the DNA end. From germline, CDR1 is SGHAT and CDR2 FQNNGV. CDR3 length: 15 residues. The CDR3 coding sequence is TGTGCCAGCAGCTTGGTGATTGACAGTCCCTACGAGCAGTACTTC. As protein: CASSLVIDSPYEQYF.

This chain uses TRBV6-5 with TRBJ1-2, with no clear D. Germline-derived CDR1 and CDR2 are MNHEY and SVGAGI. The CDR3 covers 12 residues. Trimming left V 3 bases short and J 4 bases short, with 6 bases between. DNA for the CDR3: TGTGCCAGCAGTTATAGCGGCTATGGCTACACCTTC. Translation: CASSYSGYGYTF.

The J gene is TRBJ2-5, the V gene TRBV7-2; D possibly corresponds to TRBD2 (5 bases). Germline V CDR1 and CDR2: SGHTA, FQGNSA. The CDR3 consists of 14 residues. Trimming left V 5 bases short and J 5 bases short, with 15 bases between. CDR3 sequence: CASSRPGRRETQYF. CDR3 nucleotides: TGTGCCAGCAGCCGCCCTGGGCGGAGGGAGACCCAGTACTTC. Based on the CDR3 plus reference TRBV7-2 and TRBJ2-5, the full variable domain is GAGVSQSPSNKVTEKGKDVELRCDPISGHTALYWYRQSLGQGLEFLIYFQGNSAPDKSGLPSDRFSAERTGGSVSTLTIQRTQQEDSAVYLCASSRPGRRETQYFGPGTRLLVL.

This sequence joins TRBV5-6 and TRBJ2-3, with 10 bases fitting TRBD2. The CDR3 covers 15 residues. Losses at the gene ends were 4 bases for V and 0 bases for J; bases not matched to a gene: 2. CDR1 is SGHDT and CDR2 is YYEEEE in the germline V gene. The CDR3: CASSGTSDSTDTQYF. CDR3 in DNA: TGTGCCAGCAGCGGGACTAGCGATAGCACAGATACGCAGTATTTT.

The gene calls are TRBV9 and TRBJ2-3, with D possibly being TRBD1 (7 bases). Trimming left V 4 bases short and J 4 bases short, with 13 bases between. The CDR3 runs to 14 residues. CDR1 is SGDLS and CDR2 is YYNGEE in the germline V gene. The CDR3: CASSPQGGSDTQYF. CDR3 DNA sequence: TGTGCCAGCAGCCCCCAGGGGGGCTCAGATACGCAGTATTTT.

The gene calls are TRBV5-1 and TRBJ2-2; 10 bases map to TRBD1. Losses at the gene ends were 3 bases for V and 7 bases for J; bases not matched to a gene: 6. CDR3 length equals 15 residues. Germline loops: CDR1 SGHRS, CDR2 YFSETQ. Here the CDR3 reads CASSSGTGANGELFF. CDR3 nucleotides: TGCGCCAGCAGCTCCGGGACAGGGGCGAACGGGGAGCTGTTTTTT.

The rearrangement uses TRBV5-1 and TRBJ2-7, with 9 bases aligning to TRBD2. The trim removed 0 bases at V and 5 bases at J, leaving 6 bases unmatched. The CDR3 runs to 15 residues. Germline lookup yields CDR1 SGHRS and CDR2 YFSETQ. CDR3 in amino acids: CASSLETSGEDEQYF. In DNA form, the CDR3 reads TGCGCCAGCAGCTTGGAGACTAGCGGTGAGGACGAGCAGTACTTC.

The chain joins TRBV9 to TRBJ2-1; D is possibly TRBD1 (6 bases). The CDR3 covers 14 residues. V gave up 3 bases and J gave up 7 bases, with 14 bases separating them. The V gene's germline CDR1 is SGDLS and CDR2 YYNGEE. In DNA, the CDR3 is TGTGCCAGCAGCGGGTCACAGGGCCTAAATGAGCAGTTCTTC. This codes for CASSGSQGLNEQFF.

The V gene is TRBV27, the J gene TRBJ2-2; 10 bases fit TRBD1. Unmatched junction bases numbered 14, after V lost 6 bases and J lost 7 bases. From germline, CDR1 is MNHEY and CDR2 SMNVEV (reference sequence). The CDR3 is 17 residues long. Here the CDR3 reads CASRKGRGQGRDGELFF. The CDR3 DNA is TGTGCCAGCAGGAAGGGAAGGGGACAGGGGAGGGACGGGGAGCTGTTTTTT.

The CDR3 reads CASSLGGQQETQYF. Here the CDR3 DNA reads TGTGCCAGCAGCTTAGGCGGACAACAAGAGACCCAGTACTTC. The gene calls are TRBV7-6 and TRBJ2-5, with a possible D match to TRBD1 (5 bases). V lost 1 base to trimming and J lost 2 bases, with 8 bases between them. This CDR3 has 14 amino acids. In germline, CDR1 is SGHVS, CDR2 FNYEAQ.

The V and J genes are TRBV28 and TRBJ2-7; weak D call: TRBD2 (5 bases). CDR1 and CDR2 from the germline V gene are MDHEN and SYDVKM. V dropped 3 bases and J dropped 3 bases, with 9 bases sitting between them. CDR3 length: 13 amino acids. CDR3 sequence reads: CASSFVRGYEQYF. The CDR3 nucleotides are TGTGCCAGCAGTTTCGTCCGGGGCTACGAGCAGTACTTC. Based on the CDR3 plus reference TRBV28 and TRBJ2-7, the full variable domain is DVKVTQSSRYLVKRTGEKVFLECVQDMDHENMFWYRQDPGLGLRLIYFSYDVKMKEKGDIPEGYSVSREKKERFSLILESASTNQTSMYLCASSFVRGYEQYFGPGTRLTVT.

The chain combines TRBV5-4 with TRBJ1-6, with D unclear. V was trimmed by 3 bases and J by 11 bases, leaving 9 bases between them. CDR3 length: 12 amino acids. The germline V gene encodes CDR1 SGHNT and CDR2 YYREEE (reference sequence). This chain's CDR3 is CASSSSGAPLHF. The CDR3 DNA sequence: TGTGCCAGCAGCTCTTCAGGAGCACCCCTCCACTTT.

The rearrangement uses TRBV7-6 and TRBJ1-2; 7 bases are a match to TRBD1. V lost 5 bases and J lost 0; bases outside the gene matches: 6. The CDR3 is 15 residues long. Germline CDR1 reads SGHVS; CDR2 reads FNYEAQ. The chain's CDR3 is CASSPNRGANYGYTF. For the CDR3, the DNA is TGTGCCAGCAGCCCTAACAGGGGCGCTAACTATGGCTACACCTTC.

The rearrangement uses TRBV27 and TRBJ1-1; the D is unclear. The CDR3 has 14 residues. Trimming took off 3 bases at V and 0 bases at J, with 8 bases between the two ends. In germline, CDR1 is MNHEY, CDR2 SMNVEV (reference sequence). This CDR3 reads CASSLKAMNTEAFF. The CDR3 DNA reads as TGTGCCAGCAGTTTGAAAGCCATGAACACTGAAGCTTTCTTT.

The V and J genes are TRBV2 and TRBJ2-5; 7 positions agree with TRBD1. The V and J ends lost 3 bases and 1 base, in that order; junction bases with no gene match: 2. Germline CDR1 SNHLY, CDR2 FYNNEI. The CDR3 sequence is 14 residues long. The CDR3 nucleotides are TGTGCCAGCAGTGATGGACAGGCCCAAGAGACCCAGTACTTC. Residues: CASSDGQAQETQYF.

This rearrangement joins TRBV5-1 to TRBJ1-3, with TRBD1 as a possible D gene (5 bases). Germline CDR1 and CDR2: SGHRS and YFSETQ. V lost 4 bases to trimming and J lost 7 bases, with 12 bases between them. The CDR3 contains 13 residues. The CDR3 nucleotides are TGCGCCAGCAGCCCAAGTGGGGGGAACACCATATATTTT. Its translation: CASSPSGGNTIYF.

This clone appeared a few times. The chain has TRBV11-2 and TRBJ1-3; no reliable D call. The CDR3 is 14 residues long. CDR1 SGHAT and CDR2 FQNNGV come from the germline V gene. V lost 3 bases and J lost 1, with 7 bases in between. The CDR3 loop reads CASSFLESGNTIYF. The CDR3 DNA is TGTGCCAGCAGCTTCCTAGAATCTGGAAACACCATATATTTT.

The gene calls are TRBV7-4 and TRBJ2-1; 7 nucleotides agree with TRBD2. The CDR3 has 15 residues. The ends lost 2 bases at V and 6 bases at J; junction bases unmatched: 7. CDR1 SGHVT and CDR2 SQSDAQ come from the germline V gene. The CDR3 protein is CASSLIQGGGNEQFF. The CDR3 region has the DNA TGTGCCAGCAGCTTAATTCAGGGCGGGGGCAATGAGCAGTTCTTC.

This chain joins TRBV11-2 and TRBJ2-2; D gene ambiguous. Trimming shortened V by 5 bases and J by 2 bases, and 15 bases separated the two germline ends. The germline gives CDR1 SGHAT, CDR2 FQNNGV. The CDR3 has 16 amino acids. The CDR3 DNA reads TGTGCCAGCAGCAGATCGATGGGGTACAACACCGGGGAGCTGTTTTTT. Amino acids: CASSRSMGYNTGELFF.

This clone has a single count. V and J are TRBV2 and TRBJ1-2; D remains unclear. V gave up 0 bases and J gave up 2 bases, with 7 bases separating them. This CDR3 is 14 amino acids long. The germline gives CDR1 SNHLY, CDR2 FYNNEI. This CDR3 reads CASSEALRNYGYTF. The CDR3 DNA reads as TGTGCCAGCAGTGAAGCGCTTAGGAACTATGGCTACACCTTC.

This chain joins TRBV5-4 and TRBJ2-5, with a weak D call TRBD1 (6 bases). Between the trimmed V and J ends, which lost 4 bases and 2 bases, there was a span of 9 bases. This CDR3 has 13 amino acids. The germline gives CDR1 SGHNT, CDR2 YYREEE (reference sequence). The CDR3 sequence is CASSTDRQETQYF. The CDR3 DNA is TGTGCCAGCAGCACTGACAGGCAAGAGACCCAGTACTTC.

V gene TRBV9 combines with J gene TRBJ2-5; weak D call: TRBD1 (5 bases). Deletions cut 4 bases from V and 4 bases from J, with 11 bases between. The V gene's germline CDR1 is SGDLS and CDR2 YYNGEE. This CDR3 has 13 amino acids. The CDR3 here is CASSPMGRETQYF. The DNA of the CDR3 is TGTGCCAGCAGCCCTATGGGGCGAGAGACCCAGTACTTC.